Listed here are 31 T cell receptor beta chains from one sample, sequenced in a study of cytomegalovirus exposure and HLA in healthy donors. Vbeta (60) and Jbeta (13) primers were used in the PCR. Generated by immunoSEQ multiplex PCR, the TCRdb table keeps only in-frame clones and is missing some. The table records more than 85,000 clones, around three quarters of them present only once. Sequencing was done on a sample of PBMCs. These receptors came from a woman younger than 45 in good health and CMV-seronegative.

The V call is TRBV4-2, the J call TRBJ2-3; 10 bases align to TRBD2. Germline CDR1 LGHNA, CDR2 YNFKEQ. J was trimmed by 5 bases and V by 1 base; bases with no gene match: 6. There are 16 residues in the CDR3. As DNA, the CDR3 is TGTGCCAGCAGCCAAGTATCAGCGGGAGGGGGAGATACGCAGTATTTT. It codes for CASSQVSAGGGDTQYF.

Only a few counts were recorded for this clone. The chain uses TRBV5-5 and TRBJ1-5; no definite D call. This CDR3 is built from 13 residues. V gave up 0 bases and J gave up 6 bases, with 7 bases separating them. The germline V gene has CDR1 SGHKS and CDR2 YYEKEE (reference sequence). Here the CDR3 DNA reads TGTGCCAGCAGCTTGGCCTCCGGTCAGCCCCAGCATTTT. Its translation is CASSLASGQPQHF.

This rearrangement joins TRBV19 to TRBJ1-5; 7 bases agree with TRBD1. V shed 3 bases and J 3 bases; nucleotides not matched to a gene: 5. CDR1 and CDR2 from the germline V gene are LNHDA and SQIVND (reference sequence). The CDR3 runs to 15 residues. The CDR3 bases are TGTGCCAGTAGTATTAGGGGGCCGCCCAATCAGCCCCAGCATTTT. It translates to CASSIRGPPNQPQHF.

This chain joins TRBV11-2 and TRBJ2-2; perhaps TRBD1 as D (6 bases). V lost 5 bases and J lost 4, with 14 bases in between. The length of the CDR3 is 15 residues. Germline CDR1 SGHAT, CDR2 FQNNGV. CDR3 protein: CASSKNRDLTGELFF. CDR3 bases: TGTGCCAGCAGCAAAAACAGGGATCTCACCGGGGAGCTGTTTTTT.

This sequence joins TRBV4-1 and TRBJ1-1; 7 positions agree with TRBD1. This CDR3 is 15 amino acids long. V dropped 6 bases and J dropped 5; count of bases not matched to a gene: 12. Germline V lookup: CDR1 MGHRA, CDR2 YSYEKL. This chain's CDR3 is CASSPTWGQPTEAFF. CDR3 coding DNA: TGCGCCAGCAGTCCAACGTGGGGACAGCCGACTGAAGCTTTCTTT.

In its sample, this clone was seen a few times. V gene TRBV28 combines with J gene TRBJ2-3; D unclear. Per the germline V gene, CDR1 is MDHEN and CDR2 is SYDVKM. There are 11 residues in the CDR3. V was pared by 6 bases and J by 2 bases, with 3 bases between. This CDR3 reads CASSSTDTQYF. DNA of the CDR3: TGTGCCAGCAGCTCCACAGATACGCAGTATTTT.

This clone is a singleton in its sample. The chain links TRBV7-9 to TRBJ2-3, with TRBD1 as a possible D gene (5 bases). The CDR3 has 14 residues. The V end was cut by 1 base, the J end by 3 bases, with 8 bases between. The germline V gene has CDR1 SEHNR and CDR2 FQNEAQ (reference sequence). This CDR3 is CASSLVQGTDTQYF. CDR3 sequence (DNA): TGTGCCAGCAGCTTAGTTCAGGGAACAGATACGCAGTATTTT. Full variable domain (rest looked up from reference TRBV7-9 and TRBJ2-3): DTGVSQNPRHKITKRGQNVTFRCDPISEHNRLYWYRQTLGQGPEFLTYFQNEAQLEKSRLLSDRFSAERPKGSFSTLEIQRTEQGDSAMYLCASSLVQGTDTQYFGPGTRLTVL.

The chain joins TRBV19 to TRBJ1-1, with 7 bases aligning to TRBD1. Germline values: CDR1 LNHDA, CDR2 SQIVND (reference sequence). The CDR3 is 15 residues long. V gave up 4 bases and J gave up 5 bases; unmatched junction bases: 10. CDR3 coding DNA: TGTGCCAGTAGTACTAATGCGGGACAGTGGACTGAAGCTTTCTTT. Protein product: CASSTNAGQWTEAFF.

The rearrangement joins TRBV7-2 to TRBJ2-3, with 14 bases that match TRBD2. Unmatched junction bases numbered 4, after V lost 5 bases and J lost 3 bases. The CDR3 sequence is 16 residues long. Germline V gene sequence: CDR1 SGHTA, CDR2 FQGNSA. The CDR3 loop is CASSQTSGGATDTQYF. The CDR3 coding sequence is TGTGCCAGCAGCCAGACTAGCGGGGGGGCAACAGATACGCAGTATTTT.

The chain combines TRBV10-3 with TRBJ1-5; TRBD1 is a possible D gene (5 bases). CDR1 and CDR2 from the germline V gene are ENHRY and SYGVKD. V lost 3 bases and J 8 bases, leaving 20 bases between the germline ends. The CDR3 sequence is 16 residues long. CDR3 DNA sequence: TGTGCCATCAGTGAAAGTGGGACTGGTTTCCCCGAGCCCCAGCATTTT. Its translation is CAISESGTGFPEPQHF.

The rearrangement joins TRBV5-1 to TRBJ2-7; D may be TRBD2 (6 bases). Germline CDR1 SGHRS, CDR2 YFSETQ. V was pared by 1 base and J by 5 bases, with 13 bases between. There are 14 residues in the CDR3. This chain's CDR3 is CASSLSRGYDEQYF. CDR3 DNA: TGCGCCAGCAGCTTGAGCCGGGGGTACGACGAGCAGTACTTC.

V usage is TRBV29-1 and J usage is TRBJ1-5; the D is unclear. CDR1 and CDR2 (germline): SQVTM, ANQGSEA. V was cut by 4 bases and J by 2 bases, with 9 bases left in between. This CDR3 contains 13 residues. The DNA of the CDR3 is TGCAGCGTTGGGACGGGAGGCAATCAGCCCCAGCATTTT. It is translated as CSVGTGGNQPQHF.

The V gene is TRBV7-9, the J gene TRBJ1-1; TRBD1 matches at 9 bases. Trimming removed 2 bases from V and 3 bases from J; junction bases left unmatched: 1. CDR3 length: 14 residues. Germline V gene lookup returns CDR1 SEHNR and CDR2 FQNEAQ (reference sequence). In DNA form, the CDR3 reads TGTGCCAGCAGCTTAAGGGACAGGGACACTGAAGCTTTCTTT. Its protein product is CASSLRDRDTEAFF.

The V call is TRBV27, the J call TRBJ1-1; D unclear. CDR1 and CDR2 (germline): MNHEY, SMNVEV (reference sequence). The V end lost 0 bases, the J end lost 1 base, and 6 bases lay between the germline ends. The CDR3 contains 14 residues. The CDR3 bases are TGTGCCAGCAGTTTATCGCCGGGGAACACTGAAGCTTTCTTT. It is translated as CASSLSPGNTEAFF.

The V gene is TRBV4-1, the J gene TRBJ1-5; D gene ambiguous. Trimming pared 0 bases from V and 0 bases from J, leaving 3 bases between. In germline, CDR1 is MGHRA, CDR2 YSYEKL. CDR3 length: 14 amino acids. CDR3 loop: CASSQDSSNQPQHF. CDR3 DNA sequence: TGCGCCAGCAGCCAAGATAGTAGCAATCAGCCCCAGCATTTT.

This clone showed up just once. The V gene is TRBV29-1, the J gene TRBJ2-1; 7 positions match TRBD2. Germline trimming cut 7 bases from V and 0 bases from J; bases unmatched to any gene: 6. CDR1 and CDR2 from the germline V gene are SQVTM and ANQGSEA. The CDR3 runs 14 residues. The CDR3 nucleotides read TGCAGCGGGTGGCTAGCGGACTCCTACAATGAGCAGTTCTTC. This sequence encodes CSGWLADSYNEQFF.

This clone was found once. The rearrangement joins TRBV25-1 to TRBJ1-4; the match to TRBD1 covers 11 bases. This CDR3 is 16 amino acids long. CDR1 is MGHDK and CDR2 is SYGVNS in the germline V gene. Germline trimming cut 4 bases from V and 4 bases from J; bases unmatched to any gene: 5. In nucleotides, the CDR3 is TGTGCCAGCAGTGTTGGACAGGGGGCCAGTAATGAAAAACTGTTTTTT. This translates into CASSVGQGASNEKLFF.

J is TRBJ2-1 and V is TRBV7-9; 12 bases line up with TRBD2. The V gene's germline CDR1 is SEHNR and CDR2 FQNEAQ (reference sequence). The CDR3 is 15 amino acids. Losses at the gene ends were 4 bases for V and 10 bases for J; bases not matched to a gene: 8. This CDR3 is CASSSASGRAWEQFF. The CDR3 DNA reads as TGTGCCAGCAGCTCTGCTAGCGGGAGGGCCTGGGAGCAGTTCTTC.

This clone was observed many times. The chain employs TRBV11-3 and TRBJ1-1; D remains ambiguous. In germline, CDR1 is SGHNT, CDR2 YENEEA. The V end lost 5 bases, the J end lost 3 bases, and 10 bases lay between the germline ends. The CDR3 loop spans 13 amino acids. CDR3 DNA sequence: TGTGCCAGCAGCGCGTCCCCGGACACTGAAGCTTTCTTT. Its translation: CASSASPDTEAFF.

The chain has TRBV5-4 and TRBJ1-6; TRBD1 aligns across 10 bases. The V and J ends lost 4 bases and 4 bases, in that order; junction bases with no gene match: 8. From germline, CDR1 is SGHNT and CDR2 YYREEE (reference sequence). The CDR3 is 17 amino acids. The CDR3 reads CASSPGGTGDYNSPLHF. DNA of the CDR3: TGTGCCAGCAGCCCGGGAGGGACAGGGGATTATAATTCACCCCTCCACTTT.

In this sample, this clone turned up once. The gene calls are TRBV27 and TRBJ2-5, with 9 bases that match TRBD1. The CDR3 is made up of 15 amino acids. V trimming: 6 bases; J trimming: 4 bases; junction bases outside the gene matches: 9. CDR1 is MNHEY, CDR2 SMNVEV, per germline (reference sequence). CDR3 sequence: CASRPRGDRVETQYF. Written as DNA, the CDR3 is TGTGCCAGCAGACCTAGGGGGGACAGGGTAGAGACCCAGTACTTC.

V is TRBV10-3 and J is TRBJ2-5; D perhaps matches TRBD2 (6 bases). CDR1 is ENHRY and CDR2 is SYGVKD in the germline V gene. The V end was cut by 4 bases, the J end by 5 bases, with 14 bases between. CDR3 size: 14 residues. CDR3 bases: TGTGCCATCAGTGGCACGGGACTCTTGGAGACCCAGTACTTC. Protein sequence: CAISGTGLLETQYF.

The CDR3 sequence is CASSFRLPNEKLFF. CDR3 DNA: TGTGCCAGCAGTTTCAGGCTCCCTAATGAAAAACTGTTTTTT. The chain carries TRBV28 and TRBJ1-4; D gene unclear. This CDR3 has 14 amino acids. CDR1 is MDHEN, CDR2 SYDVKM, per germline. Trimming removed 3 bases from V and 3 bases from J, with 8 bases in between. Complete variable domain (other parts from reference TRBV28 and TRBJ1-4): DVKVTQSSRYLVKRTGEKVFLECVQDMDHENMFWYRQDPGLGLRLIYFSYDVKMKEKGDIPEGYSVSREKKERFSLILESASTNQTSMYLCASSFRLPNEKLFFGSGTQLSVL.

This clone was seen once. This chain uses TRBV28 with TRBJ1-1; no firm D call. Trimming took off 6 bases at V and 0 bases at J, with 14 bases between the two ends. The CDR3 consists of 15 residues. Germline V gives CDR1 MDHEN, CDR2 SYDVKM. Here the CDR3 reads CASSPNSPLNTEAFF. As DNA, the CDR3 is TGTGCCAGCAGCCCCAACAGCCCCTTGAACACTGAAGCTTTCTTT.

This clone showed up just a few times. This sequence joins TRBV4-2 and TRBJ2-5; TRBD2 agrees at 12 bases. In germline, CDR1 is LGHNA, CDR2 YNFKEQ. The CDR3 covers 18 residues. Trimming at V came to 2 bases and at J to 5 bases, leaving 12 bases not matched to a gene. The CDR3 reads CASSQSALAGGPPETQYF. Written as DNA, the CDR3 is TGTGCCAGCAGCCAAAGTGCTCTAGCGGGGGGGCCTCCCGAGACCCAGTACTTC.

This chain connects TRBV4-3 to TRBJ1-2, with TRBD1 matching over 9 bases. V lost 0 bases, J lost 6 bases, and 8 bases stayed unmatched. The CDR3 spans 16 residues. Germline V gene data show CDR1 as LGHNA and CDR2 as YSLEER. CDR3 bases: TGCGCCAGCAGCCAAGATGCCTTAGACAGGGGGAATGGCTACACCTTC. Translating gives CASSQDALDRGNGYTF.

This clone has only a few counts. The V call is TRBV7-2, the J call TRBJ1-6; 8 bases are shared with TRBD1. V trimming: 5 bases; J trimming: 8 bases; junction bases outside the gene matches: 8. This CDR3 is 15 amino acids long. The germline gives CDR1 SGHTA, CDR2 FQGNSA. CDR3 bases: TGTGCCAGCAGCCACGGACAGGGAACAGATTCACCCCTCCACTTT. This gives the protein CASSHGQGTDSPLHF.

The rearrangement joins TRBV4-3 to TRBJ2-2, with 14 bases that match TRBD2. Trimming at V came to 5 bases and at J to 6 bases, leaving 5 bases not matched to a gene. The CDR3 covers 16 residues. Looked up from germline, CDR1 is LGHNA and CDR2 is YSLEER. The CDR3 loop is CASSKGLAGVAGELFF. CDR3 coding DNA: TGCGCCAGCAGCAAGGGACTAGCGGGAGTCGCCGGGGAGCTGTTTTTT.

This clone was seen a handful of times. J is TRBJ1-4 and V is TRBV25-1; perhaps TRBD1 as D (5 bases). Trimming stripped 10 bases from V and 0 bases from J, with 18 bases between. The germline V gene encodes CDR1 MGHDK and CDR2 SYGVNS. The CDR3 is 16 residues long. Here the CDR3 DNA reads TGTGCCATAGCATATTGGTTCAGGGCAACTAATGAAAAACTGTTTTTT. Its protein product is CAIAYWFRATNEKLFF.

V gene TRBV4-3 combines with J gene TRBJ2-7; perhaps TRBD2 as D (7 bases). V lost 2 bases to trimming and J lost 4 bases, with 18 bases between them. Germline-derived CDR1 and CDR2 are LGHNA and YSLEER. The CDR3 has 16 residues. The CDR3 nucleotides are TGCGCCAGCAGCCAAAAGGGGGGGGGCTTTCTGTACGAGCAGTACTTC. As protein: CASSQKGGGFLYEQYF.

The chain carries TRBV2 and TRBJ2-1; TRBD1 might be the D (5 bases). Trimming removed 0 bases at V and 9 bases at J, with 15 bases between. CDR1 is SNHLY and CDR2 is FYNNEI in the germline V gene. The CDR3 is made up of 15 amino acids. This CDR3 reads CASSEALQGVGEQFF. DNA of the CDR3: TGTGCCAGCAGTGAAGCGCTTCAAGGGGTTGGTGAGCAGTTCTTC.